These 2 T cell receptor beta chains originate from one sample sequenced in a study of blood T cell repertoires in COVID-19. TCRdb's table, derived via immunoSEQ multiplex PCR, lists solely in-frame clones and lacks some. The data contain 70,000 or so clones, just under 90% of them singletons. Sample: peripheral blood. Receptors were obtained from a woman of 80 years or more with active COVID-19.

CDR3 residues: CASSFRAGGPRETQYF. CDR3 in DNA: TGCGCCAGCAGCTTCCGCGCGGGAGGGCCCAGGGAGACCCAGTACTTC. The rearrangement links TRBV5-1 to TRBJ2-5; 9 bases line up with TRBD2. The CDR3 runs 16 residues. The J segment lost 5 bases and the V segment lost 2 bases, leaving 10 bases of the junction unmatched. Germline V gene data show CDR1 as SGHRS and CDR2 as YFSETQ.

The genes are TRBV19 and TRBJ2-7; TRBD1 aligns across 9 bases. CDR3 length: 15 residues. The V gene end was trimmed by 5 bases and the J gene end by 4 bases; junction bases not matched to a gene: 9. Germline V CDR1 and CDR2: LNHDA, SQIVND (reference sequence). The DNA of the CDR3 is TGTGCCAGTAGTGCATCCGGGACAGGGATTTACGAGCAGTACTTC. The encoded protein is CASSASGTGIYEQYF.